A selection of T cell receptor beta chains follows, all from one sample in a study of blood T cells in healthy people across ages. A single record per CDR3 protein comes from TCRdb applying MiXCR to the 5' RACE reads. The sample holds fewer than 2,000,000 distinct CDR3 sequences; about 39% are singletons and the top ten take roughly 23%. The sequenced sample consisted of blood. These receptors were collected from a human donor in good health. Both conserved end residues are part of each CDR3. The order of the fields is D gene, V gene, J gene, clone size, CDR3 DNA, CDR3 protein. The D gene is left open where the match is weak. Only part of the rows carry a size: once, few, many, or a class if the clone is expanded.

D: NA; V: TRBV28; J: TRBJ2-5; size: NA; DNA: TGTGCCAGCAGTTTAACTAGCCCCGGTAGGGGGTTTTCAGAGACCCAGTACTTC; CDR3: CASSLTSPGRGFSETQYF
D: TRBD1; V: TRBV24-1; J: TRBJ2-2; size: NA; DNA: TGTGCCACCAGTGATGCAGGGGGCTCGAACACCGGGGAGCTGTTTTTT; CDR3: CATSDAGGSNTGELFF
D: NA; V: TRBV10-3; J: TRBJ1-6; size: NA; DNA: TGTGCCATCAGTGAGTCGAATGATCGAAGTTCACCCCTCCACTTT; CDR3: CAISESNDRSSPLHF
D: TRBD2; V: TRBV20-1; J: TRBJ2-1; size: few; DNA: TGCAGTGCCCCCTCTCTAGCGGGGGGCGACTACAATGAGCAGTTCTTC; CDR3: CSAPSLAGGDYNEQFF
D: NA; V: TRBV27; J: TRBJ2-5; size: few; DNA: TGTGCCAGCAGGATAGCACAGGGCGTTGAAGAGACCCAGTACTTC; CDR3: CASRIAQGVEETQYF
D: NA; V: TRBV11-3; J: TRBJ2-1; size: few; DNA: TGTGCCAGCAGCCTCCGAATGGGGAATCAGCAGTTCTTC; CDR3: CASSLRMGNQQFF
D: NA; V: TRBV15; J: TRBJ1-4; size: NA; DNA: TGTGCCACCAGCAGAGATTTGGGGGGACGTAATTTGTTTTTT; CDR3: CATSRDLGGRNLFF
D: NA; V: TRBV7-9; J: TRBJ2-1; size: NA; DNA: TGTGCCAGCACCACCGGCGGGGATGAGCAGTTCTTC; CDR3: CASTTGGDEQFF
D: TRBD2; V: TRBV7-6; J: TRBJ2-1; size: NA; DNA: TGTGCCAGCAGTCCCGGGACTAGGGGCAAACTGTTCAATGAGCAGTTCTTC; CDR3: CASSPGTRGKLFNEQFF
D: NA; V: TRBV28; J: TRBJ1-2; size: NA; DNA: TGTGCCAGCAGCTTCACTCCAGGGAGGGGTAACTATGGCTACACCTTC; CDR3: CASSFTPGRGNYGYTF
D: TRBD2; V: TRBV20-1; J: TRBJ2-3; size: NA; DNA: TGCAGTGCTTCTAGCGGGGGGGAAGGGACAGATACGCAGTATTTT; CDR3: CSASSGGEGTDTQYF
D: TRBD1; V: TRBV20-1; J: TRBJ2-1; size: few; DNA: TGCAGTGCTAGAGATTACCAGGGGGCGAGATGGGAGTTCTTC; CDR3: CSARDYQGARWEFF
D: TRBD2; V: TRBV6-2/TRBV6-3; J: TRBJ2-7; size: NA; DNA: TGTGCCAGTTTGGGAGGGAAGAAGGATCAGTACTTC; CDR3: CASLGGKKDQYF
D: NA; V: TRBV20-1; J: TRBJ2-1; size: few; DNA: TGCAGTGCTAGGGGTGGTTCGGAAGTGTACAATGAGCAGTTCTTC; CDR3: CSARGGSEVYNEQFF
D: TRBD1; V: TRBV28; J: TRBJ2-1; size: many; DNA: TGTGCCAGCAGTCCCAACCCTCCGGGACAGGTTTGGTCCTACAATGAGCAGTTCTTC; CDR3: CASSPNPPGQVWSYNEQFF
D: TRBD2; V: TRBV20-1; J: TRBJ2-5; size: many; DNA: TGCAGCGCGACTAGCGGGGGCCAAGAGACCCAGTACTTC; CDR3: CSATSGGQETQYF
D: NA; V: TRBV7-3; J: TRBJ2-7; size: NA; DNA: TGTGCCAGCAGCTTCTCGGGGGGCTTTCTGTACGAGCAGTACTTC; CDR3: CASSFSGGFLYEQYF
D: TRBD1; V: TRBV18; J: TRBJ1-2; size: few; DNA: TGTGCCAGCTCACCAGGGACAGGCCTTGGCTATGGCTACACCTTC; CDR3: CASSPGTGLGYGYTF
D: TRBD2; V: TRBV12-3/TRBV12-4; J: TRBJ2-7; size: NA; DNA: TGTGCCAGCAGTTTTTTCCGGGGGGACGGGCAGTACTTC; CDR3: CASSFFRGDGQYF
D: NA; V: TRBV24-1; J: TRBJ2-1; size: NA; DNA: TGTGCCACCAGTGATTTGGAGGGGCATGGCTTCAATGAGCAGTTCTTC; CDR3: CATSDLEGHGFNEQFF
D: NA; V: TRBV9; J: TRBJ2-7; size: NA; DNA: TGTGCCAGCAGCAACTCTCGACAGGAGAGCTCCTACGAGCAGTACTTC; CDR3: CASSNSRQESSYEQYF
D: NA; V: TRBV9; J: TRBJ2-3; size: NA; DNA: TGTGCCAGCAGCGTGGAGGGGACAAGAACAGATACGCAGTATTTT; CDR3: CASSVEGTRTDTQYF
D: TRBD1; V: TRBV4-1; J: TRBJ2-1; size: once; DNA: TGCGCCAGCAGCCAAGTCGGGACAGTTATCAATGAGCAGTTCTTC; CDR3: CASSQVGTVINEQFF
D: NA; V: TRBV15; J: TRBJ1-2; size: NA; DNA: TGTGCCACCAGCAGAGATCGCAGGCAATCCTATGGCTACACCTTC; CDR3: CATSRDRRQSYGYTF
D: NA; V: TRBV7-6; J: TRBJ1-1; size: few; DNA: TGTGCCAGCAGTTCTCCGGGGGGGGAGGCATCGAACACTGAAGCTTTCTTT; CDR3: CASSSPGGEASNTEAFF
D: TRBD2; V: TRBV9; J: TRBJ2-5; size: few; DNA: TGTGCCAGCAGCGTAGGCGGGGGGGCCTATGGTGAGACCCAGTACTTC; CDR3: CASSVGGGAYGETQYF
D: TRBD1; V: TRBV9; J: TRBJ2-7; size: NA; DNA: TGTGCCAGCAGCGTCTCTGGGACAGGATACTACGAGCAGTACTTC; CDR3: CASSVSGTGYYEQYF
D: NA; V: TRBV29-1; J: TRBJ1-3; size: NA; DNA: TGCAGCGTTCTTACCGACGGCTCCTTCTCTGGAAACACCATATATTTT; CDR3: CSVLTDGSFSGNTIYF
D: TRBD2; V: TRBV9; J: TRBJ2-3; size: few; DNA: TGTGCCAGCAGCGTAGGTAGCGGGGGGGCCTGGGGCACAGATACGCAGTATTTT; CDR3: CASSVGSGGAWGTDTQYF
D: NA; V: TRBV5-1; J: TRBJ2-5; size: few; DNA: TGCGCCAGCAGCCAGGGACACGGCGTGGGCGAGACCCAGTACTTC; CDR3: CASSQGHGVGETQYF
D: NA; V: TRBV7-2; J: TRBJ1-5; size: many; DNA: TGTGCCAGCAGCCTTAACCGGGCCGCTAATCAGCCCCAGCATTTT; CDR3: CASSLNRAANQPQHF
D: TRBD2; V: TRBV10-3; J: TRBJ2-5; size: NA; DNA: TGTGCCATCAGTGAGAGGACTAGCACGATTCGGTACCAAGAGACCCAGTACTTC; CDR3: CAISERTSTIRYQETQYF
D: NA; V: TRBV6-6; J: TRBJ2-5; size: few; DNA: TGTGCCAGCAGTTACTCGGGGTCCCAAGAGACCCAGTACTTC; CDR3: CASSYSGSQETQYF
D: NA; V: TRBV12-3/TRBV12-4; J: TRBJ2-3; size: NA; DNA: TGTGCCAGCAGTTTAGTTCGAGATATGCAGTATTTT; CDR3: CASSLVRDMQYF
D: NA; V: TRBV15; J: TRBJ2-7; size: NA; DNA: TGTGCCACCAGCCGTCGTTGGGACACCTCCTCCTACGAGCAGTACTTC; CDR3: CATSRRWDTSSYEQYF
D: NA; V: TRBV6-5; J: TRBJ2-1; size: few; DNA: TGTGCCAGCAGTTACCCGGCTGGGGAGAGGCACAATGAGCAGTTCTTC; CDR3: CASSYPAGERHNEQFF
D: TRBD2; V: TRBV20-1; J: TRBJ2-1; size: NA; DNA: TGCAGTGCCCCCCCGACTAGCGGGGGAGCCGTCCTGGGCAATGAGCAGTTCTTC; CDR3: CSAPPTSGGAVLGNEQFF
D: NA; V: TRBV5-6; J: TRBJ1-5; size: NA; DNA: TGTGCCAGCAGCTTGAGCAGCAAGGAGGGTCAGCCCCAGCATTTT; CDR3: CASSLSSKEGQPQHF
D: NA; V: TRBV12-3/TRBV12-4; J: TRBJ2-1; size: few; DNA: TGTGCCAGCAGTTGGGAGACCTGGCGGGGACCTTCCTACAATGAGCAGTTCTTC; CDR3: CASSWETWRGPSYNEQFF
D: NA; V: TRBV19; J: TRBJ1-6; size: once; DNA: TGTGCCAGTGGTTCAGCGGCTGACGAGTCACCCCTCCACTTT; CDR3: CASGSAADESPLHF
D: NA; V: TRBV20-1; J: TRBJ2-3; size: NA; DNA: TGCAGTGCAGCAGCTACTAGCACAGATACGCAGTATTTT; CDR3: CSAAATSTDTQYF
D: NA; V: TRBV28; J: TRBJ2-5; size: NA; DNA: TGTGCCAGCAGCCCCGTCGGGGGGCTTGCCTTTGAGACCCAGTACTTC; CDR3: CASSPVGGLAFETQYF
D: TRBD1; V: TRBV20-1; J: TRBJ1-2; size: NA; DNA: TGCAGTGCTCCGCGATGGTGGGACAGGGCGTCTGGCTATGGCTACACCTTC; CDR3: CSAPRWWDRASGYGYTF
D: TRBD2; V: TRBV4-1; J: TRBJ2-7; size: NA; DNA: TGCGCCAGCAGCCCTAGGGCTAGCGGGGGATCCTACGAGCAGTACTTC; CDR3: CASSPRASGGSYEQYF
D: NA; V: TRBV7-2; J: TRBJ2-4; size: few; DNA: TGTGCCAGCAGCTTATCACCCCGAGGCGTTCAGTACTTC; CDR3: CASSLSPRGVQYF
D: NA; V: TRBV5-1; J: TRBJ1-2; size: NA; DNA: TGCGCCAGCAGCTTGGGGACAAGCAATAACTACGGCTACACCTTC; CDR3: CASSLGTSNNYGYTF